The 8 T cell receptor beta chains below were found in one sample sequenced in a study of blood T cell repertoires in COVID-19. The method was immunoSEQ multiplex PCR; TCRdb's version includes in-frame clones alone and lacks a portion of them. The table lists about 230,000 clones, around 84% of them singletons. Source material: peripheral blood. These TCRs come from a man aged 45-65 years with COVID-19, enrolled during active disease.

The J gene is TRBJ2-5, the V gene TRBV5-4; 8 nucleotides line up with TRBD2. The CDR3 length is 13 residues. The trim removed 7 bases at V and 7 bases at J, leaving 9 bases unmatched. Germline loops: CDR1 SGHNT, CDR2 YYREEE (reference sequence). CDR3 amino acids: CASSGTSIGTQYF. In DNA, the CDR3 is TGTGCCAGCTCCGGGACTAGTATTGGGACCCAGTACTTC.

This chain joins TRBV4-3 and TRBJ1-1; TRBD1 is a possible D gene (6 bases). The CDR3 is made up of 15 amino acids. The V gene's germline CDR1 is LGHNA and CDR2 YSLEER. The germline V and J ends were trimmed by 4 bases and 1 base, with 13 bases remaining between them. The CDR3 DNA reads as TGCGCCAGCAGCCCTACTTACAGGGCGAACACTGAAGCTTTCTTT. It is translated as CASSPTYRANTEAFF.

V usage is TRBV19 and J usage is TRBJ2-1, with D perhaps matching TRBD2 (5 bases). The CDR3 covers 16 residues. Germline CDR1 reads LNHDA; CDR2 reads SQIVND (reference sequence). The V and J ends lost 1 base and 1 base respectively, with 11 bases between them. CDR3 in amino acids: CASSIVAGRSYNEQFF. Here the CDR3 DNA reads TGTGCCAGTAGTATAGTGGCGGGTCGGTCCTACAATGAGCAGTTCTTC.

The rearrangement uses TRBV6-5 and TRBJ1-1, with D perhaps matching TRBD1 (6 bases). The CDR3 covers 12 residues. Between the trimmed V and J ends, which lost 1 base and 11 bases, there was a span of 11 bases. Germline-derived CDR1 and CDR2 are MNHEY and SVGAGI. The CDR3, as DNA: TGTGCCAGCAGTTACTTGGCAGGGGAGGCTTTCTTT. Translation gives CASSYLAGEAFF.

V gene TRBV15 combines with J gene TRBJ1-2, with a weak D call TRBD1 (6 bases). V was pared by 4 bases and J by 7 bases, with 16 bases between. CDR1 is LNHNV, CDR2 YYDKDF, per germline (reference sequence). There are 14 residues in the CDR3. In DNA form, the CDR3 reads TGTGCCACCAGCACTAGGGGGACCGTGCGTGGCTACACCTTC. Protein sequence: CATSTRGTVRGYTF. Full variable domain (missing parts from reference TRBV15 and TRBJ1-2): DAMVIQNPRYQVTQFGKPVTLSCSQTLNHNVMYWYQQKSSQAPKLLFHYYDKDFNNEADTPDNFQSRRPNTSFCFLDIRSPGLGDTAMYLCATSTRGTVRGYTFGSGTRLTVV.

The CDR3 region has the DNA TGCAGCGTTCCGGGGGGCTATGGCTACACCTTC. Protein sequence: CSVPGGYGYTF. V usage is TRBV29-1 and J usage is TRBJ1-2, with D tentatively TRBD1 (5 bases). This CDR3 contains 11 residues. The germline V gene encodes CDR1 SQVTM and CDR2 ANQGSEA. V shed 5 bases and J shed 4 bases, with 8 bases lying between them.

The chain is built from TRBV2 and TRBJ1-4; TRBD1 aligns across 10 bases. This CDR3 is 13 amino acids long. Trimming cost V 6 bases and J 7 bases; bases outside gene matches: 2. CDR1 is SNHLY and CDR2 is FYNNEI in the germline V gene. CDR3 sequence: CASRTGGGEKLFF. CDR3 in DNA: TGTGCCAGCAGGACAGGGGGCGGTGAAAAACTGTTTTTT. The full variable domain, its missing parts supplied by reference TRBV2 and TRBJ1-4, is EPEVTQTPSHQVTQMGQEVILRCVPISNHLYFYWYRQILGQKVEFLVSFYNNEISEKSEIFDDQFSVERPDGSNFTLKIRSTKLEDSAMYFCASRTGGGEKLFFGSGTQLSVL.

The chain employs TRBV2 and TRBJ2-5; weak D call: TRBD1 (8 bases). The CDR3 is 15 residues long. The germline V gene encodes CDR1 SNHLY and CDR2 FYNNEI. The V end was cut by 5 bases, the J end by 5 bases, with 18 bases between. This CDR3 is CASSPGGQGGETQYF. The CDR3 nucleotides are TGTGCCAGCAGTCCAGGGGGCCAGGGAGGGGAGACCCAGTACTTC. The variable domain in full, with the rest retrieved from reference TRBV2 and TRBJ2-5, is EPEVTQTPSHQVTQMGQEVILRCVPISNHLYFYWYRQILGQKVEFLVSFYNNEISEKSEIFDDQFSVERPDGSNFTLKIRSTKLEDSAMYFCASSPGGQGGETQYFGPGTRLLVL.